Presented here are 2 T cell receptor beta chains from one specimen sequenced in a study of blood T cell repertoires in COVID-19. Sequenced by immunoSEQ multiplex PCR; TCRdb stores in-frame clones only, minus some. The sample consists of about 220,000 clones, about 79% of them appearing once. Sequenced: PBMCs or T cells enriched from blood (not recorded which). Source of these receptors: an older woman who had recovered from COVID-19.

This clone was seen ten or more times. The V and J genes are TRBV7-2 and TRBJ2-1; 11 nucleotides agree with TRBD1. Trimming took 1 base from V and 6 from J; bases not matched to a gene: 8. This CDR3 spans 17 amino acids. Germline CDR1 SGHTA, CDR2 FQGNSA. This CDR3 is CASSLGPPGQGVNEQFF. The CDR3 DNA follows: TGTGCCAGCAGCTTAGGCCCGCCGGGACAGGGGGTCAATGAGCAGTTCTTC.

This clone was seen a single time. The chain combines TRBV19 with TRBJ2-2, with 9 bases that match TRBD2. CDR3 length: 15 residues. The germline V gene encodes CDR1 LNHDA and CDR2 SQIVND (reference sequence). V was pared by 3 bases and J by 4 bases, with 3 bases of the junction left unmatched. CDR3 protein: CASSMSGGTTGELFF. DNA of the CDR3: TGTGCCAGTAGTATGAGCGGGGGGACCACCGGGGAGCTGTTTTTT.